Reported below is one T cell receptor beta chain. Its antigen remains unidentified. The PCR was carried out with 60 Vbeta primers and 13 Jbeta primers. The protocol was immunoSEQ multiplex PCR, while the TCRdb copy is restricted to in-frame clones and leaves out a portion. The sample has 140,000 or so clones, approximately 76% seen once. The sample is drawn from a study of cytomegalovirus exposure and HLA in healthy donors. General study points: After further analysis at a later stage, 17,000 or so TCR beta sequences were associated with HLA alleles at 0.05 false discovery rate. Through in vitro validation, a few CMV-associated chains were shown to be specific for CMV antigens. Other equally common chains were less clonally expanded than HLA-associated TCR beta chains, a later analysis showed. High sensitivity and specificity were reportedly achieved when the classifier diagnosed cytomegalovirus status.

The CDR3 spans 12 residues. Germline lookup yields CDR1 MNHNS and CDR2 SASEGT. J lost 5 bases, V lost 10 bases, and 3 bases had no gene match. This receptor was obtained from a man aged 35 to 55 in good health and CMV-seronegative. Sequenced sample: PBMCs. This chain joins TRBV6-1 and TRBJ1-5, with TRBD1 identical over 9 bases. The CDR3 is CATGTGYQPQHF. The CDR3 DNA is TGTGCCACCGGGACAGGGTATCAGCCCCAGCATTTT.